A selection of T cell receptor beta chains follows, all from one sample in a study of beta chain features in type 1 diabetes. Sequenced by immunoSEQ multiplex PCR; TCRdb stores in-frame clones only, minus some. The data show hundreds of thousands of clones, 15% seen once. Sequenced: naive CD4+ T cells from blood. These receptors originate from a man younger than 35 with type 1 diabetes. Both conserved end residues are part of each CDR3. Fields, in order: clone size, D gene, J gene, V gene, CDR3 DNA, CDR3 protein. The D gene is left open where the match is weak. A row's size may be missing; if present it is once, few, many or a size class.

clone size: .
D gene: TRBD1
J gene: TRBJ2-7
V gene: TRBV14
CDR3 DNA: TGTGCCAGCAGCCTATCGACAGGGGTGATCTACGAGCAGTACTTC
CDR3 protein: CASSLSTGVIYEQYF

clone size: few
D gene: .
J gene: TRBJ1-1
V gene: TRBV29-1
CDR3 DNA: TGCAGCGTTGAACTACCCCTCGCTGCTGAAGCTTTCTTT
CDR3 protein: CSVELPLAAEAFF

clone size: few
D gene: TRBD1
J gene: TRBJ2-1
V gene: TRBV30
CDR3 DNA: TGTGCCTGGAGGGCAGGGGGCTCCTACAATGAGCAGTTCTTC
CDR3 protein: CAWRAGGSYNEQFF

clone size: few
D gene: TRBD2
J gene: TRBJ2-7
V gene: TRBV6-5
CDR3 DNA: TGTGCCAGCAGTTATGCGGGAGGAGGATACGAGCAGTACTTC
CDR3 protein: CASSYAGGGYEQYF

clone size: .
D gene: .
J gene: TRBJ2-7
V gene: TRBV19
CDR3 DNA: TGTGCCAGTAGTATATCCCGGCGGGGCTACGAGCAGTACTTC
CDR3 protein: CASSISRRGYEQYF

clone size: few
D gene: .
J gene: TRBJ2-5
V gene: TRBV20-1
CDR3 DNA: TGCAGTGCTAGTCTCCAAGAGACCCAGTACTTC
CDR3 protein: CSASLQETQYF

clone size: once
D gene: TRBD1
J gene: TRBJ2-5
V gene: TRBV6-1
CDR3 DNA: TGTGCCAGCAGCTCCAGGGGGCTGGAGACCCAGTACTTC
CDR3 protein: CASSSRGLETQYF

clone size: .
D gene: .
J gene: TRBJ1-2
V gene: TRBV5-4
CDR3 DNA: TGTGCCAGCAGCCGAATCCTCGGTAGCTATGGCTACACCTTC
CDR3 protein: CASSRILGSYGYTF

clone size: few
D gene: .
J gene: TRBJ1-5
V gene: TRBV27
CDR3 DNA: TGTGCCAGCAGTTTACCTAAGCCCCAGCATTTT
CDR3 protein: CASSLPKPQHF

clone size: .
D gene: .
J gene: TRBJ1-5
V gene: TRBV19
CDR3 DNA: TGTGCCAGTAGGCTACAGGAGAATCAGCCCCAGCATTTT
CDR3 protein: CASRLQENQPQHF

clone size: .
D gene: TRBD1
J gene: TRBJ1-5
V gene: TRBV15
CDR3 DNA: TGTGCCACCAGCAGAGTACGACAGGGCGGCGATCAGCCCCAGCATTTT
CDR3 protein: CATSRVRQGGDQPQHF

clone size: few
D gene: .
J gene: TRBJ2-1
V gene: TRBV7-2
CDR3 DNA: TGTGCCAGCAGCTTATACTTCCCCTACAATGAGCAGTTCTTC
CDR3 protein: CASSLYFPYNEQFF

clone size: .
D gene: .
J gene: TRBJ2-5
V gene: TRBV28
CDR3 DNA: TGTGCCAGCAGTTTATTGGGGGCCCGCGAGACCCAGTACTTC
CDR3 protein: CASSLLGARETQYF

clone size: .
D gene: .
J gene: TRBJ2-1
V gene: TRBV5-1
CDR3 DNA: TGCGCCAGCAGCCCGGGGAACAGCCAATACAATGAGCAGTTCTTC
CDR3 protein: CASSPGNSQYNEQFF

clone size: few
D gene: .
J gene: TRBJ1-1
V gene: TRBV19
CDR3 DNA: TGTGCCAGTAGTATGTGGAGGGAGGAAGCTTTCTTT
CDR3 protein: CASSMWREEAFF

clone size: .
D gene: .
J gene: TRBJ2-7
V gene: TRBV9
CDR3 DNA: TGTGCCAGCAGCCCGGGGTCCACTGCCTACGAGCAGTACTTC
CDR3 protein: CASSPGSTAYEQYF

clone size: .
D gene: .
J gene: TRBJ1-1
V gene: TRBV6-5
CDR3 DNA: TGTGCCAGCAGTTACTCGATAAGTCCCCAGAAGACTGAAGCTTTCTTT
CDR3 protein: CASSYSISPQKTEAFF

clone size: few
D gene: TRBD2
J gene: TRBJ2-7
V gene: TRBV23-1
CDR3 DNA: TGCGCCAGCAGTCAATCGATAGTGGGGGGGAGCTCCTACGAGCAGTACTTC
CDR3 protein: CASSQSIVGGSSYEQYF

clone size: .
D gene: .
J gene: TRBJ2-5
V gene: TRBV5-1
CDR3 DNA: TGCGCCAGCAGCTTGGGAGGCAGTGGTTTAGCTGAGACCCAGTACTTC
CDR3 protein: CASSLGGSGLAETQYF

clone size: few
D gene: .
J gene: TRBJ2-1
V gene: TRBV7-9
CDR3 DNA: TGTGCCAGCAGCTTAGTGAGTACCCATGAGCAGTTCTTC
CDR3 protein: CASSLVSTHEQFF

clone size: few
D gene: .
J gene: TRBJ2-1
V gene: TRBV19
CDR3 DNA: TGTGCCAGTAGAACCCTCCAACTAGGGCCTCGGGATGAGCAGTTCTTC
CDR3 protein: CASRTLQLGPRDEQFF

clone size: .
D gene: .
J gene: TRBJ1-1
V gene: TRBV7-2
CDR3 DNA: TGTGCCAGCAGCTCGCCCGGAGGAACTGAAGCTTTCTTT
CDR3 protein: CASSSPGGTEAFF

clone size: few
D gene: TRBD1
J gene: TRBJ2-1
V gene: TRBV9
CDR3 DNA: TGTGCCAGCAGCCTCGAGGGACAGGGGACGCGTGAGCAGTTCTTC
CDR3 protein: CASSLEGQGTREQFF

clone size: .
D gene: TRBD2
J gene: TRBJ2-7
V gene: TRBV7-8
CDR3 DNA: TGTGCCAGCAGCCAGACACGGGGGGGCCCCTCCTACGAGCAGTACTTC
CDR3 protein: CASSQTRGGPSYEQYF

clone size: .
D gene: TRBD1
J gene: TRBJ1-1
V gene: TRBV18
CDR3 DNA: TGTGCCAGCTCACCGACAGGGATCCCTGAAGCTTTCTTT
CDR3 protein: CASSPTGIPEAFF

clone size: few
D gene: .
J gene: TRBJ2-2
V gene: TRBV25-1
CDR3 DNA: TGTGCCAGCAGCCCCCCCGGGGGAGTACCGTGGACCGGGGAGCTGTTTTTT
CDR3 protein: CASSPPGGVPWTGELFF

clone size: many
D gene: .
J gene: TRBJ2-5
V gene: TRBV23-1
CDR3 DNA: TGCGCCAGCAGTCAATCAACAGGGCAAGAGACCCAGTACTTC
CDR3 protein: CASSQSTGQETQYF